This T cell receptor (beta chain) comes out of a study of blood T cell repertoires in COVID-19. Authors' processing steps: Researchers report that nucleated cell counts were estimated from reference gene primer amplification. Generated by immunoSEQ multiplex PCR, the TCRdb table keeps only in-frame clones and is missing some. The V and J calls and clone size come from that table; D and trimming were worked out from the DNA. The sample lists around 150,000 clones; 92% were seen once. CDR1 WNHNN and CDR2 SYGVQD come from the germline V gene (reference sequence). The ends lost 3 bases at V and 5 bases at J; junction bases unmatched: 13. The CDR3 totals 16 residues.

Sequencing was performed on peripheral blood. The TCR originated in a man aged 25-40 years with COVID-19, enrolled during active disease. This sequence joins TRBV10-1 and TRBJ2-7; TRBD1 agrees at 7 bases. The CDR3 sequence is CASSDPGQAKWDEQYF. The CDR3 DNA reads as TGCGCCAGCAGTGACCCCGGACAGGCCAAATGGGACGAGCAGTACTTC.